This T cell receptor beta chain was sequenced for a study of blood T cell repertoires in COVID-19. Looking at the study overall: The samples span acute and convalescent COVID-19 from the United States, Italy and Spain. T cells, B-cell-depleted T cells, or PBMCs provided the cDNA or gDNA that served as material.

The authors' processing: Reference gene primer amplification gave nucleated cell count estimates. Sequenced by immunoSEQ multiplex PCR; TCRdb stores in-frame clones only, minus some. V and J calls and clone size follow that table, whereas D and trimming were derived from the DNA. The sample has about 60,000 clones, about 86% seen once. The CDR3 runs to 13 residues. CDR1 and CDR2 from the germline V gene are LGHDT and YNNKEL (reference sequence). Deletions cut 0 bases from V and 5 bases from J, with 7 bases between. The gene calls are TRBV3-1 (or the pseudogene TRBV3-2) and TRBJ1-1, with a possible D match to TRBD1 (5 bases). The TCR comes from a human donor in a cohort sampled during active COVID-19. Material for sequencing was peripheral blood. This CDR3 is CASSQEGQTEAFF. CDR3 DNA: TGTGCCAGCAGCCAAGAGGGGCAGACTGAAGCTTTCTTT.